This TCR beta chain was captured by sequencing in a study of neoadjuvant anti-PD-1 for oral cavity cancer. This clone has more than one count but fewer than ten. Trimming removed 4 bases from V and 7 bases from J, with 11 bases in between. The CDR3 loop spans 12 amino acids. CDR1 is SGHRS, CDR2 YFSETQ, per germline. The data were produced by immunoSEQ multiplex PCR, yet TCRdb's version contains in-frame clones alone and is incomplete. The sample has about 6,700 clones; approximately 80% are singletons. The source is a person aged 40 to 85 with oral cavity squamous cell carcinoma. Sequenced here: PBMCs, sampled before nivolumab (anti-PD-1) treatment. This chain links TRBV5-1 with TRBJ1-1; TRBD1 is a possible D gene (5 bases). The CDR3 DNA follows: TGCGCCAGCAGCAGCGGACACGGTGAAGCTTTCTTT. Translated: CASSSGHGEAFF.